A selection of T cell receptor beta chains follows, all from one sample in a study of T cells in Graves' hyperthyroidism and ophthalmopathy. TCRdb used MiXCR to reprocess the multiplex PCR reads, holding one entry per CDR3 protein. In the table there are roughly 240,000 distinct CDR3 sequences, about a sixth of which are singletons. Material: blood. The receptors were sampled from a woman between 18 and 29 years old with Graves' ophthalmopathy. CDR3s include the opening cysteine and the closing phenylalanine or tryptophan. D genes are given only for firm matches. Clone size, where shown, is once, few, many, or a class for clones that have expanded.

J gene: TRBJ2-3; V gene: TRBV20-1; clone size: many; D gene: TRBD1; CDR3 protein: CSAREDRGLSTDTQYF; CDR3 DNA: TGCAGTGCTAGGGAGGACAGGGGGCTTAGCACAGATACGCAGTATTTT
J gene: TRBJ1-1; V gene: TRBV28; clone size: NA; D gene: TRBD1; CDR3 protein: CASSAIRGRGTEAFF; CDR3 DNA: TGTGCCAGCAGTGCTATCAGGGGGCGCGGCACTGAAGCTTTCTTT
J gene: TRBJ1-1; V gene: TRBV12-3/TRBV12-4; clone size: once; D gene: NA; CDR3 protein: CASSLSGLTEAFF; CDR3 DNA: TGTGCCAGCAGTTTATCAGGGCTCACTGAAGCTTTCTTT
J gene: TRBJ2-7; V gene: TRBV28; clone size: many; D gene: TRBD2; CDR3 protein: CASSLTSGGDEQYF; CDR3 DNA: TGTGCCAGCAGTTTGACTAGCGGGGGGGACGAGCAGTACTTC
J gene: TRBJ2-3; V gene: TRBV14; clone size: many; D gene: TRBD2; CDR3 protein: CASSHEREGISDTQYF; CDR3 DNA: TGTGCCAGCAGCCATGAGCGGGAGGGAATTTCAGATACGCAGTATTTT
J gene: TRBJ1-2; V gene: TRBV6-4; clone size: NA; D gene: NA; CDR3 protein: CASSETGQDGYTF; CDR3 DNA: TGTGCCAGCAGTGAAACAGGCCAGGATGGCTACACCTTC
J gene: TRBJ2-3; V gene: TRBV20-1; clone size: many; D gene: NA; CDR3 protein: CSARGHGSGTDTQYF; CDR3 DNA: TGCAGTGCTAGAGGTCACGGGAGTGGCACAGATACGCAGTATTTT
J gene: TRBJ2-7; V gene: TRBV4-3; clone size: many; D gene: NA; CDR3 protein: CASSQDFGSASYEQYF; CDR3 DNA: TGCGCCAGCAGCCAAGATTTCGGTAGCGCTTCCTACGAGCAGTACTTC
J gene: TRBJ1-5; V gene: TRBV20-1; clone size: many; D gene: TRBD1; CDR3 protein: CSAIDQGTGAFQPQHF; CDR3 DNA: TGCAGTGCTATTGATCAAGGGACAGGGGCATTTCAGCCCCAGCATTTT
J gene: TRBJ1-1; V gene: TRBV11-2; clone size: many; D gene: NA; CDR3 protein: CASSLVLGGSTEAFF; CDR3 DNA: TGTGCCAGCAGCTTAGTTTTAGGGGGGAGCACTGAAGCTTTCTTT
J gene: TRBJ2-3; V gene: TRBV28; clone size: NA; D gene: TRBD2; CDR3 protein: CASNPTVRTSGGHGDTQYF; CDR3 DNA: TGTGCCAGCAACCCAACGGTGAGGACTAGCGGGGGCCACGGGGATACGCAGTATTTT
J gene: TRBJ2-1; V gene: TRBV4-1; clone size: few; D gene: TRBD2; CDR3 protein: CASSQVGGVNEQFF; CDR3 DNA: TGCGCCAGCAGCCAAGTGGGAGGGGTAAATGAGCAGTTCTTC
J gene: TRBJ2-5; V gene: TRBV20-1; clone size: NA; D gene: TRBD2; CDR3 protein: CSARDLAGVMETQYF; CDR3 DNA: TGCAGTGCTAGAGATCTAGCGGGAGTTATGGAGACCCAGTACTTC
J gene: TRBJ2-7; V gene: TRBV10-2; clone size: many; D gene: NA; CDR3 protein: CASDSGGASSYEQYF; CDR3 DNA: TGCGCCAGCGACTCCGGGGGCGCGAGCTCCTACGAGCAGTACTTC
J gene: TRBJ2-3; V gene: TRBV4-1; clone size: NA; D gene: TRBD1; CDR3 protein: CASSQTPGQGSDTQCF; CDR3 DNA: TGCGCCAGCAGCCAAACCCCGGGACAGGGCTCAGATACGCAGTGTTTT
J gene: TRBJ1-1; V gene: TRBV9; clone size: NA; D gene: TRBD1; CDR3 protein: CASSVADRGLNTEAFF; CDR3 DNA: TGTGCCAGCAGCGTAGCCGACAGGGGGCTGAACACTGAAGCTTTCTTT
J gene: TRBJ1-1; V gene: TRBV18; clone size: many; D gene: NA; CDR3 protein: CASSPEVVNTEAFF; CDR3 DNA: TGTGCCAGCTCACCGGAGGTGGTGAACACTGAAGCTTTCTTT
J gene: TRBJ2-3; V gene: TRBV30; clone size: few; D gene: TRBD2; CDR3 protein: CAWSGGLAGYDTQYF; CDR3 DNA: TGTGCCTGGAGCGGAGGACTAGCGGGGTACGATACGCAGTATTTT
J gene: TRBJ2-2; V gene: TRBV6-4; clone size: few; D gene: TRBD2; CDR3 protein: CASSDSSGGADTGELFF; CDR3 DNA: TGTGCCAGCAGTGACTCTAGCGGGGGGGCAGACACCGGGGAGCTGTTTTTT
J gene: TRBJ2-7; V gene: TRBV9; clone size: NA; D gene: NA; CDR3 protein: CASSVRDSTSYEQYF; CDR3 DNA: TGTGCCAGCAGCGTCCGGGACTCGACCTCCTACGAGCAGTACTTC
J gene: TRBJ2-7; V gene: TRBV7-2; clone size: many; D gene: TRBD1; CDR3 protein: CASSFIGGSAASEQYF; CDR3 DNA: TGTGCCAGCAGCTTCATAGGGGGCAGCGCGGCCTCCGAGCAGTACTTC
J gene: TRBJ1-2; V gene: TRBV20-1; clone size: many; D gene: NA; CDR3 protein: CSTDTDYGYTF; CDR3 DNA: TGCAGTACAGACACTGACTATGGCTACACCTTC
J gene: TRBJ2-3; V gene: TRBV7-2; clone size: many; D gene: NA; CDR3 protein: CASSLYLVRINTDTQYF; CDR3 DNA: TGTGCCAGCAGCTTATACCTCGTCCGAATTAACACAGATACGCAGTATTTT
J gene: TRBJ2-1; V gene: TRBV2; clone size: many; D gene: NA; CDR3 protein: CASRRDSHNEQFF; CDR3 DNA: TGTGCCAGCAGACGAGACAGTCACAATGAGCAGTTCTTC
J gene: TRBJ1-1; V gene: TRBV27; clone size: many; D gene: NA; CDR3 protein: CASSLVGGPMNTEAFF; CDR3 DNA: TGTGCCAGCAGTTTAGTGGGCGGGCCGATGAACACTGAAGCTTTCTTT
J gene: TRBJ1-1; V gene: TRBV7-8; clone size: many; D gene: NA; CDR3 protein: CASSLGQGFRNTEAFF; CDR3 DNA: TGTGCCAGCAGCTTAGGCCAGGGATTTCGGAACACTGAAGCTTTCTTT
J gene: TRBJ2-3; V gene: TRBV7-3; clone size: NA; D gene: NA; CDR3 protein: CASSPRGLTDTQYF; CDR3 DNA: TGTGCCAGCAGCCCTCGGGGACTGACAGATACGCAGTATTTT
J gene: TRBJ2-7; V gene: TRBV19; clone size: many; D gene: NA; CDR3 protein: CASRSSLGNSYEQYF; CDR3 DNA: TGTGCCAGTAGATCCTCCCTAGGGAACTCCTACGAGCAGTACTTC
J gene: TRBJ2-2; V gene: TRBV6-1; clone size: many; D gene: NA; CDR3 protein: CASSLQDSNTGELFF; CDR3 DNA: TGTGCCAGCAGTTTACAGGACTCAAACACCGGGGAGCTGTTTTTT